These 21 T cell receptor beta chains were sequenced from one sample in a study of T cells in Graves' hyperthyroidism and ophthalmopathy. Template material for amplifying TCR beta CDR3 regions consisted of RNA transcripts. The HTBI primer set was used in a first-round RT-PCR of the TCR CDR3. MiXCR, applied by TCRdb to the multiplex PCR reads, yields one record per CDR3 protein. The table includes 650,000 to 700,000 distinct CDR3 sequences, around 15% detected once. Sequencing was done on a sample of blood. These receptors were taken from a man aged 45 to 65 with Graves' hyperthyroidism.

As regards this clonotype: It may be a read error: a sequence one base away is much more abundant. This chain uses TRBV2 with TRBJ2-2; unclear D gene. V shed 2 bases and J shed 0 bases, with 4 bases lying between them. The CDR3 has 14 amino acids. Germline V gives CDR1 SNHLY, CDR2 FYNNEI. In nucleotides, the CDR3 is TGTGCCAGCAGTGAATACGCGAACACCGGGGAGCTGTTTTTT. As protein: CASSEYANTGELFF.

This clonotype showed up many times. The chain carries TRBV11-3 and TRBJ2-2; D unresolved. Trimming pared 9 bases from V and 0 bases from J, leaving 14 bases between. Germline V CDR1 and CDR2: SGHNT, YENEEA. The CDR3 totals 15 residues. CDR3 residues: CASGWWASNTGELFF. CDR3 nucleotides: TGTGCCAGTGGCTGGTGGGCATCGAACACCGGGGAGCTGTTTTTT.

This clonotype has ten or more counts. The chain combines TRBV19 with TRBJ2-7; D may be TRBD1 (5 bases). This CDR3 has 15 amino acids. V shed 1 base and J shed 2 bases, with 12 bases lying between them. Germline V CDR1 and CDR2: LNHDA, SQIVND (reference sequence). Here the CDR3 reads CASSIGQGETYEQYF. CDR3 bases: TGTGCCAGTAGTATAGGTCAGGGTGAAACCTACGAGCAGTACTTC.

This chain uses TRBV7-2 with TRBJ2-1; 9 bases fit TRBD2. The CDR3 loop spans 18 amino acids. Germline V gives CDR1 SGHTA, CDR2 FQGNSA. V shed 4 bases, J shed 0 bases, and the junction held 10 bases outside the gene matches. In DNA form, the CDR3 reads TGTGCCAGCAGCTCTAGGCTAGCGGGGTTACCCTCCTACAATGAGCAGTTCTTC. The encoded protein is CASSSRLAGLPSYNEQFF.

This clonotype was seen at least ten times. The chain employs TRBV28 and TRBJ1-5; possibly TRBD1 for D (6 bases). Germline CDR1 reads MDHEN; CDR2 reads SYDVKM. CDR3 length: 14 residues. Between the trimmed V and J ends, which lost 5 bases and 6 bases, there was a span of 14 bases. Here the CDR3 reads CASSATGSVQPQHF. In DNA form, the CDR3 reads TGTGCCAGCAGTGCAACAGGGAGTGTTCAGCCCCAGCATTTT.

This chain connects TRBV4-1 to TRBJ2-3; no definite D call. V was clipped by 0 bases and J by 4 bases, with 11 bases between them. The CDR3 length is 15 residues. The V gene's germline CDR1 is MGHRA and CDR2 YSYEKL. The CDR3 DNA is TGCGCCAGCAGCCAAGATCTCGGTCTCGCAGATACGCAGTATTTT. This gives the protein CASSQDLGLADTQYF.

This clonotype has more than one count but fewer than ten. The chain uses TRBV28 and TRBJ1-6; D gene uncertain. Trimming took off 6 bases at V and 9 bases at J, with 9 bases between the two ends. Germline lookup yields CDR1 MDHEN and CDR2 SYDVKM. This CDR3 region has 12 residues. CDR3 bases: TGTGCCAGCAGAGAAGGGTCTTCACCCCTCCACTTT. Translating gives CASREGSSPLHF.

This clonotype was detected many times. V is TRBV12-5 and J is TRBJ2-1; D uncertain. Trimming removed 2 bases at V and 6 bases at J, with 8 bases between. The CDR3 contains 13 residues. Germline CDR1 is LGHNT and CDR2 is FRNRAP. The CDR3 sequence: CASGLSSGNEQFF. The CDR3 DNA reads TGTGCTAGTGGTTTGAGCTCGGGCAATGAGCAGTTCTTC.

This clonotype has at least ten counts. The chain combines TRBV6-2 or TRBV6-3 with TRBJ1-5; D might be TRBD1 (6 bases). The V end lost 0 bases, the J end lost 7 bases, and 10 bases lay between the germline ends. Germline V gives CDR1 MNHEY, CDR2 SVGEGT. CDR3 size: 14 residues. The CDR3 DNA reads as TGTGCCAGCAGTTACTCCACAGGGATGCAGCCCCAGCATTTT. This translates into CASSYSTGMQPQHF.

The V gene is TRBV7-8, the J gene TRBJ2-3, with 10 nucleotides matching TRBD2. CDR1 is SGHVS, CDR2 FQNEAQ, per germline. The V and J ends lost 0 bases and 10 bases, in that order; junction bases with no gene match: 10. This CDR3 contains 16 residues. CDR3 residues: CASSLALAGVDFPQYF. In DNA, the CDR3 is TGTGCCAGCAGCTTAGCCCTAGCGGGAGTCGATTTTCCGCAGTATTTT.

The chain employs TRBV5-1 and TRBJ2-1, with D uncertain. CDR3 length: 14 residues. In germline, CDR1 is SGHRS, CDR2 YFSETQ. The germline V and J ends were trimmed by 0 bases and 8 bases, with 12 bases remaining between them. This CDR3 is CASSLVHSPDEQFF. The CDR3 DNA sequence: TGCGCCAGCAGCTTGGTACATTCCCCCGATGAGCAGTTCTTC. Looking up the rest from reference TRBV5-1 and TRBJ2-1 gives the full variable domain: KAGVTQTPRYLIKTRGQQVTLSCSPISGHRSVSWYQQTPGQGLQFLFEYFSETQRNKGNFPGRFSGRQFSNSRSEMNVSTLELGDSALYLCASSLVHSPDEQFFGPGTRLTVL.

The sample holds many counts of this clonotype. The chain links TRBV7-8 to TRBJ2-3; D might be TRBD2 (6 bases). Germline CDR1 and CDR2: SGHVS and FQNEAQ. The CDR3 sequence is 16 residues long. Trimming cost V 2 bases and J 4 bases, with 16 bases left between them. CDR3 in amino acids: CASSLNSGDRADTQYF. Written as DNA, the CDR3 is TGTGCCAGCAGCTTAAATAGCGGAGACCGGGCAGATACGCAGTATTTT.

This clonotype appeared many times. V gene TRBV28 combines with J gene TRBJ2-7; 9 bases fit TRBD2. There are 13 residues in the CDR3. CDR1 and CDR2 (germline): MDHEN, SYDVKM. Trimming took 7 bases from V and 4 from J; bases not matched to a gene: 5. CDR3 protein: CASIETSGYEQYF. The CDR3 DNA follows: TGTGCCAGCATCGAGACTAGCGGTTACGAGCAGTACTTC.

CDR3 sequence (DNA): TGTGCCAGCAGGTGGGGGGGTCAGGGTTCCTCAGATACGCAGTATTTT. Residues: CASRWGGQGSSDTQYF. The V and J genes are TRBV7-2 and TRBJ2-3, with 7 bases matching TRBD2. This CDR3 has 16 residues. CDR1 is SGHTA, CDR2 FQGNSA, per germline. V shed 6 bases and J 4 bases; nucleotides not matched to a gene: 13.

The V gene is TRBV6-9, the J gene TRBJ2-7, with 10 positions matching TRBD2. There are 19 residues in the CDR3. CDR1 and CDR2 from the germline V gene are MNHGY and SVAAGI. With V trimmed by 3 bases and J by 5 bases, 19 bases remained unmatched. CDR3 sequence: CASSYTTHYLAGEVDEQYF. DNA for the CDR3: TGTGCCAGCAGTTACACTACACACTATCTAGCGGGAGAGGTCGACGAGCAGTACTTC.

There are many counts of this clonotype. The chain couples TRBV3-1 to TRBJ2-5, with TRBD2 as a possible D gene (6 bases). Between the trimmed V and J ends, which lost 1 base and 6 bases, there was a span of 15 bases. The CDR3 sequence is 15 residues long. Germline CDR1 is LGHDT and CDR2 is YNNKEL (reference sequence). CDR3 DNA sequence: TGTGCCAGCAGCCAAGGGAGGGAGATCGTGAAGACCCAGTACTTC. Encoded protein: CASSQGREIVKTQYF.

At least ten counts were recorded for this clonotype. The chain couples TRBV12-3 or TRBV12-4 to TRBJ1-1; TRBD1 might be the D (6 bases). The CDR3 consists of 11 residues. Trimming took off 5 bases at V and 11 bases at J, with 12 bases between the two ends. Here the CDR3 reads CASSPGGPAFF. Written as DNA, the CDR3 is TGTGCCAGCAGTCCCGGGGGGCCTGCTTTCTTT.

The V and J genes are TRBV18 and TRBJ2-1; 10 bases are a match to TRBD2. J was trimmed by 8 bases and V by 3 bases; bases with no gene match: 10. Germline V lookup: CDR1 KGHSH, CDR2 LQKENI. There are 16 residues in the CDR3. The CDR3 DNA is TGTGCCAGCTCACCCCCAAGCGGGAGGGCCGGGGATGAGCAGTTCTTC. Amino acid sequence: CASSPPSGRAGDEQFF.

The V call is TRBV19, the J call TRBJ2-3; no reliable D call. The J call could be wrong; TRBJ1-5 is a better fit for the DNA end. CDR3 length equals 14 residues. CDR1 is LNHDA and CDR2 is SQIVND in the germline V gene (reference sequence). The CDR3 here is CASSLRENPDTQHF. The CDR3 DNA follows: TGTGCCAGTAGTTTGCGGGAGAACCCAGATACGCAGCATTTT.

This rearrangement joins TRBV4-1 to TRBJ2-1; 8 nucleotides agree with TRBD1. The CDR3 consists of 16 residues. The junction had 7 bases not matched to a gene; V was cut back by 3 bases and J by 3 bases. The V gene's germline CDR1 is MGHRA and CDR2 YSYEKL. The DNA for the CDR3 is TGCGCCAGCAGCCACCCCGGACAGGGAATCTACAATGAGCAGTTCTTC. Translation gives CASSHPGQGIYNEQFF.

As to this clonotype: A much more abundant neighbour one base away suggests this may be a read error. V gene TRBV11-2 combines with J gene TRBJ2-7, with TRBD1 identical over 8 bases. CDR3 length equals 13 residues. Looked up from germline, CDR1 is SGHAT and CDR2 is FQNNGV. CDR3 region: CPSSIGQGYEQYF. CDR3 nucleotide sequence: TGTCCCAGCAGCATCGGACAGGGCTACGAGCAGTACTTC. The whole variable domain, filled in from reference TRBV11-2 and TRBJ2-7, reads EAGVAQSPRYKIIEKRQSVAFWCNPISGHATLYWYQQILGQGPKLLIQFQNNGVVDDSQLPKDRFSAERLKGVDSTLKIQPAKLEDSAVYLCPSSIGQGYEQYFGPGTRLTVT.